The rows below give T cell receptor beta chains drawn from one sample of a study of spatial heterogeneity in lung cancer. MiXCR, run by TCRdb on the 5' RACE reads, gives a single entry per CDR3 protein. Of over 15,000 distinct CDR3 sequences listed, 5% to 7.5% are singletons. The specimen comprised PBMCs, sampled at follow-up. The receptors originated from a male donor with early-stage non-small cell lung cancer. The CDR3 runs from the conserved cysteine through the conserved F or W. Each record gives: J gene, D gene, clone size, V gene, CDR3 protein, CDR3 DNA. A D gene is named only where the DNA matches it firmly. The listing skips clone size in some rows; elsewhere it reads once, few, many or a size class.

j_gene: TRBJ2-6; d_gene: TRBD1; abundance: many; v_gene: TRBV20-1; CDR3aa: CSARGQSGANVLTF; CDR3nt: TGCAGTGCAAGGGGACAGTCTGGGGCCAACGTCCTGACTTTC
j_gene: TRBJ2-5; d_gene: TRBD1; abundance: many; v_gene: TRBV5-1; CDR3aa: CASTDRGGETQYF; CDR3nt: TGCGCCAGCACCGACAGGGGGGGAGAGACCCAGTACTTC
j_gene: TRBJ2-5; d_gene: .; abundance: many; v_gene: TRBV27; CDR3aa: CASSFRGTETQYF; CDR3nt: TGTGCCAGCAGTTTTAGGGGCACGGAGACCCAGTACTTC
j_gene: TRBJ2-2; d_gene: TRBD2; abundance: .; v_gene: TRBV7-9; CDR3aa: CASSPLLADYTGELFF; CDR3nt: TGTGCCAGCAGCCCCCTGCTAGCGGACTACACCGGGGAGCTGTTTTTT
j_gene: TRBJ1-4; d_gene: .; abundance: .; v_gene: TRBV5-1; CDR3aa: CASSLRSPTNEKLFF; CDR3nt: TGCGCCAGCAGCTTGAGGAGCCCAACTAATGAAAAACTGTTTTTT
j_gene: TRBJ2-3; d_gene: TRBD2; abundance: .; v_gene: TRBV6-6; CDR3aa: CASSFIRLAGATDTQYF; CDR3nt: TGTGCCAGCAGTTTTATTAGACTAGCGGGAGCGACAGATACGCAGTATTTT
j_gene: TRBJ2-2; d_gene: .; abundance: many; v_gene: TRBV5-4; CDR3aa: CASSPSAHGNTGELFF; CDR3nt: TGTGCCAGCAGCCCTTCTGCCCACGGGAACACCGGGGAGCTGTTTTTT
j_gene: TRBJ2-7; d_gene: TRBD2; abundance: .; v_gene: TRBV15; CDR3aa: CATRARLARSYEQYF; CDR3nt: TGTGCCACCAGGGCTAGACTAGCGAGAAGCTACGAGCAGTACTTC
j_gene: TRBJ1-2; d_gene: TRBD1; abundance: many; v_gene: TRBV7-2; CDR3aa: CASSLAPRTGSRYTF; CDR3nt: TGTGCCAGCAGCTTAGCCCCAAGGACAGGGTCGCGCTACACCTTC
j_gene: TRBJ1-5; d_gene: TRBD1; abundance: many; v_gene: TRBV12-3/TRBV12-4; CDR3aa: CASSPGDSYSNQPQHF; CDR3nt: TGTGCCAGCAGTCCCGGGGACAGCTATAGCAATCAGCCCCAGCATTTT
j_gene: TRBJ2-5; d_gene: .; abundance: many; v_gene: TRBV30; CDR3aa: CAWGVGGSQETQYF; CDR3nt: TGTGCCTGGGGAGTCGGTGGATCTCAAGAGACCCAGTACTTC
j_gene: TRBJ2-5; d_gene: .; abundance: many; v_gene: TRBV20-1; CDR3aa: CSGPAGGETQYF; CDR3nt: TGCAGTGGTCCAGCCGGTGGAGAGACCCAGTACTTC
j_gene: TRBJ2-7; d_gene: TRBD2; abundance: many; v_gene: TRBV20-1; CDR3aa: CSARGREVVYEQYF; CDR3nt: TGCAGTGCTAGAGGGCGGGAGGTGGTCTACGAGCAGTACTTC
j_gene: TRBJ2-1; d_gene: TRBD2; abundance: many; v_gene: TRBV7-9; CDR3aa: CASSPGLAGALNEQFF; CDR3nt: TGTGCCAGCAGCCCAGGACTAGCGGGAGCCCTCAATGAGCAGTTCTTC
j_gene: TRBJ2-2; d_gene: .; abundance: many; v_gene: TRBV7-2; CDR3aa: CASSLAPDRNTGELFF; CDR3nt: TGTGCCAGCAGCTTAGCCCCTGACAGGAACACCGGGGAGCTGTTTTTT
j_gene: TRBJ2-1; d_gene: TRBD2; abundance: many; v_gene: TRBV2; CDR3aa: CASSDLAGVRNEQFF; CDR3nt: TGTGCCAGCAGCGACCTAGCGGGAGTTCGGAATGAGCAGTTCTTC
j_gene: TRBJ2-5; d_gene: TRBD1; abundance: many; v_gene: TRBV10-3; CDR3aa: CAISTYGTAGETQYF; CDR3nt: TGTGCCATCAGCACCTATGGGACAGCCGGAGAGACCCAGTACTTC
j_gene: TRBJ1-6; d_gene: .; abundance: hyperexpanded; v_gene: TRBV7-4; CDR3aa: CASSSIPGHALNSPLHF; CDR3nt: TGTGCCAGCAGCTCTATCCCCGGACACGCGTTGAATTCACCCCTCCACTTT
j_gene: TRBJ2-6; d_gene: .; abundance: many; v_gene: TRBV19; CDR3aa: CASSPTGKGTGANVLTF; CDR3nt: TGTGCCAGTAGTCCCACAGGGAAAGGCACTGGGGCCAACGTCCTGACTTTC
j_gene: TRBJ2-2; d_gene: TRBD1; abundance: many; v_gene: TRBV6-2/TRBV6-3; CDR3aa: CASSSGQGAAGELFF; CDR3nt: TGTGCCAGCAGTTCGGGACAGGGGGCAGCCGGGGAGCTGTTTTTT
j_gene: TRBJ2-2; d_gene: .; abundance: many; v_gene: TRBV4-3; CDR3aa: CASRQGPGTNTGELFF; CDR3nt: TGCGCCAGCAGGCAAGGCCCGGGCACGAACACCGGGGAGCTGTTTTTT
j_gene: TRBJ1-4; d_gene: .; abundance: many; v_gene: TRBV7-8; CDR3aa: CASSPRRDHNEKLFF; CDR3nt: TGTGCCAGCAGCCCACGACGGGACCACAATGAAAAACTGTTTTTT
j_gene: TRBJ1-5; d_gene: .; abundance: .; v_gene: TRBV7-8; CDR3aa: CASSLGGYGNQPQHF; CDR3nt: TGTGCCAGCAGCTTAGGGGGGTATGGCAATCAGCCCCAGCATTTT
j_gene: TRBJ2-3; d_gene: .; abundance: many; v_gene: TRBV7-9; CDR3aa: CASSPRASRDTDTQYF; CDR3nt: TGTGCCAGCAGCCCCCGGGCTAGCAGGGACACAGATACGCAGTATTTT
j_gene: TRBJ2-1; d_gene: TRBD2; abundance: many; v_gene: TRBV20-1; CDR3aa: CSTWREGPGEQFF; CDR3nt: TGCAGTACATGGCGGGAGGGCCCTGGTGAGCAGTTCTTC
j_gene: TRBJ2-1; d_gene: .; abundance: many; v_gene: TRBV4-1; CDR3aa: CASSQVSLARNEQFF; CDR3nt: TGCGCCAGCAGCCAAGTTTCGCTAGCCCGGAATGAGCAGTTCTTC
j_gene: TRBJ2-2; d_gene: .; abundance: medium-sized; v_gene: TRBV7-3; CDR3aa: CASSPAGTRPGGPGELFF; CDR3nt: TGTGCCAGCAGCCCGGCTGGGACTCGTCCTGGGGGACCCGGGGAGCTGTTTTTT
j_gene: TRBJ1-6; d_gene: TRBD1; abundance: many; v_gene: TRBV10-3; CDR3aa: CATRYRDRDNSPLHF; CDR3nt: TGTGCCACCCGTTACCGGGACAGGGATAATTCACCCCTCCACTTT
j_gene: TRBJ1-2; d_gene: TRBD1; abundance: medium-sized; v_gene: TRBV4-2; CDR3aa: CASSHLGQGAMGGYTF; CDR3nt: TGTGCCAGCAGCCACCTCGGGCAGGGGGCGATGGGTGGCTACACCTTC
j_gene: TRBJ2-3; d_gene: .; abundance: many; v_gene: TRBV20-1; CDR3aa: CSASPPDTQYF; CDR3nt: TGCAGTGCTAGCCCCCCAGATACGCAGTATTTT
j_gene: TRBJ2-4; d_gene: TRBD2; abundance: many; v_gene: TRBV5-1; CDR3aa: CASSFLGLAGPRAKNIQYF; CDR3nt: TGCGCCAGCAGCTTCTTAGGACTAGCGGGACCGCGGGCCAAAAACATTCAGTACTTC
j_gene: TRBJ2-3; d_gene: .; abundance: few; v_gene: TRBV5-1; CDR3aa: CASSPTGWGRSTDTQYF; CDR3nt: TGCGCCAGCAGCCCTACCGGTTGGGGACGATCCACAGATACGCAGTATTTT
j_gene: TRBJ2-2; d_gene: .; abundance: many; v_gene: TRBV28; CDR3aa: CASSQGKGNTGELFF; CDR3nt: TGTGCCAGCAGTCAGGGGAAAGGGAACACCGGGGAGCTGTTTTTT
j_gene: TRBJ1-2; d_gene: TRBD1; abundance: many; v_gene: TRBV7-3; CDR3aa: CASSSGQGGGYTF; CDR3nt: TGTGCCAGCAGCTCGGGACAGGGAGGGGGCTACACCTTC
j_gene: TRBJ2-7; d_gene: .; abundance: many; v_gene: TRBV6-5; CDR3aa: CASSYSIGHQSSF; CDR3nt: TGTGCCAGCAGTTACTCGATCGGACACCAGTCAAGCTTC
j_gene: TRBJ2-7; d_gene: .; abundance: many; v_gene: TRBV7-9; CDR3aa: CASSGRESTYEQYF; CDR3nt: TGTGCCAGCAGCGGACGGGAGTCCACCTACGAGCAGTACTTC
j_gene: TRBJ2-1; d_gene: .; abundance: many; v_gene: TRBV4-3; CDR3aa: CASSQDLRSEQFF; CDR3nt: TGCGCCAGCAGCCAAGATCTAAGGAGTGAGCAGTTCTTC
j_gene: TRBJ2-6; d_gene: .; abundance: many; v_gene: TRBV27; CDR3aa: CASSLQTGAGANVLTF; CDR3nt: TGTGCCAGCAGTCTCCAAACAGGTGCAGGGGCCAACGTCCTGACTTTC
j_gene: TRBJ2-3; d_gene: TRBD2; abundance: .; v_gene: TRBV4-3; CDR3aa: CASSQVSGGDPTDTQYF; CDR3nt: TGCGCCAGCAGCCAAGTCTCTGGGGGGGACCCTACAGATACGCAGTATTTT
j_gene: TRBJ2-5; d_gene: TRBD2; abundance: many; v_gene: TRBV7-2; CDR3aa: CASSSLAGARETQYF; CDR3nt: TGTGCCAGCAGCTCACTAGCGGGAGCCAGGGAGACCCAGTACTTC
j_gene: TRBJ2-3; d_gene: .; abundance: .; v_gene: TRBV20-1; CDR3aa: CSARESGTDTQYF; CDR3nt: TGCAGTGCTAGAGAAAGTGGCACAGATACGCAGTATTTT
j_gene: TRBJ1-5; d_gene: .; abundance: many; v_gene: TRBV6-5; CDR3aa: CASSYSRGSNQPQHF; CDR3nt: TGTGCCAGCAGTTACTCAAGGGGAAGCAATCAGCCCCAGCATTTT
j_gene: TRBJ2-5; d_gene: TRBD2; abundance: .; v_gene: TRBV6-6; CDR3aa: CASSYSIAGGETQYF; CDR3nt: TGTGCCAGCAGTTACTCCATAGCGGGAGGAGAGACCCAGTACTTC
j_gene: TRBJ2-3; d_gene: .; abundance: medium-sized; v_gene: TRBV24-1; CDR3aa: CATSDHIKDTQYF; CDR3nt: TGTGCCACCAGTGATCACATAAAAGATACGCAGTATTTT
j_gene: TRBJ1-4; d_gene: .; abundance: many; v_gene: TRBV7-2; CDR3aa: CASTRGRSNEKLFF; CDR3nt: TGTGCCAGCACCCGGGGACGGAGTAATGAAAAACTGTTTTTT
j_gene: TRBJ1-5; d_gene: TRBD1; abundance: many; v_gene: TRBV18; CDR3aa: CASSLGQDQPQHF; CDR3nt: TGTGCCAGCTCACTTGGACAGGATCAGCCCCAGCATTTT
j_gene: TRBJ2-7; d_gene: .; abundance: medium-sized; v_gene: TRBV29-1; CDR3aa: CSATDSSYEQYF; CDR3nt: TGCAGCGCCACGGACTCCTCCTACGAGCAGTACTTC
j_gene: TRBJ2-3; d_gene: TRBD2; abundance: few; v_gene: TRBV27; CDR3aa: CASSWGSGSTDTQYF; CDR3nt: TGTGCCAGCAGTTGGGGTAGCGGGAGTACAGATACGCAGTATTTT